This note documents a single TCR beta chain sequence. The data were taken from a study of T cell responses to AZD1222 COVID-19 vaccine. This table comes from immunoSEQ multiplex PCR, and its TCRdb copy is limited to in-frame clones, with some not included. The table records some 91,000 clones, 75% to 90% of them present only once. V trimming: 7 bases; J trimming: 5 bases; junction bases outside the gene matches: 1. The CDR3 extends over 11 amino acids. Sample: peripheral blood, taken on day 0 of AZD1222 vaccination. The receptor's source is an adult in good health. J is TRBJ1-1 and V is TRBV12-3 or TRBV12-4; 7 bases agree with TRBD1. This CDR3 is CASTQGTEAFF. The DNA of the CDR3 is TGTGCCAGCACACAGGGGACTGAAGCTTTCTTT.